This T cell receptor (beta chain) was observed in a study of low-dose radiotherapy and immunotherapy resistance in tumors. Turning to the study itself: Treatment of Cohort 1 consisted of 0.5 Gy per fraction every 2 weeks, adding up to 6.5 Gy. Patients took oral aspirin 300 mg daily for four cycles from cycle 1 day 1.

This clonotype was seen at least ten times. Time point noted: after trial treatment. Indicated treatment: LDRT plus nivolumab, ipilimumab, low-dose cyclophosphamide and aspirin (RACIN trial). Every donor's regimen consisted of nivolumab, ipilimumab, aspirin, low-dose cyclophosphamide and low-dose radiotherapy. TRAV- and TRBV-specific primers were used for first-strand cDNA, which covered alpha and beta chains. TCRs underwent 20 PCR cycles of amplification with a constant-region primer and V-primer adapter. TCRdb recomputed calls from the reads with MiXCR, one row per CDR3 protein. The table records approximately 42,000 distinct CDR3 sequences, 25% to 30% of them present only once. V dropped 1 base and J dropped 4 bases, with 13 bases sitting between them. The CDR3 totals 14 residues. In germline, CDR1 is DFQATT, CDR2 SNEGSKA (reference sequence).

This sequence was found in a male donor with prostate cancer. Sequenced here: PBMCs, sampled after low-dose radiotherapy plus immunotherapy. The rearrangement links TRBV20-1 to TRBJ1-2; a possible D gene is TRBD1 (5 bases). The CDR3 nucleotides are TGCAGTGCTAGAGTCGGAGTCGGGGGCTATGGCTACACCTTC. Translation gives CSARVGVGGYGYTF.